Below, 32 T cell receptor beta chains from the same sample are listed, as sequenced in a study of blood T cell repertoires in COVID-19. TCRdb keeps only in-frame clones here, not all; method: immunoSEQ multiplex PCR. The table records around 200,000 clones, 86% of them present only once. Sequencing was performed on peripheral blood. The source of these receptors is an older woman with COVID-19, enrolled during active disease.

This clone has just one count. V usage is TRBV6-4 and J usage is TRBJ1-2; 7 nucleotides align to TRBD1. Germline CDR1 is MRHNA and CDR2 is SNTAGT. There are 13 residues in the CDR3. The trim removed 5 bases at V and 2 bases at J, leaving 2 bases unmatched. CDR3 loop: CASSPGGNYGYTF. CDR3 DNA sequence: TGTGCCAGCAGTCCAGGGGGAAACTATGGCTACACCTTC.

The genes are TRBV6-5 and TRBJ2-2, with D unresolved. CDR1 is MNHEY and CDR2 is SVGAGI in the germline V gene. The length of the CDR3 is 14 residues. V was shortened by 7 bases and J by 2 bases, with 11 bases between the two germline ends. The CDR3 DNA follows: TGTGCCAGCAAAGAGAACTCAAACACCGGGGAGCTGTTTTTT. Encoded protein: CASKENSNTGELFF.

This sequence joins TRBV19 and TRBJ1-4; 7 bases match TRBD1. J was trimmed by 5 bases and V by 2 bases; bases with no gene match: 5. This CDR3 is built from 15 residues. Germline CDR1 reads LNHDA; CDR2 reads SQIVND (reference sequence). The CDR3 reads CASSITDRKNEKLFF. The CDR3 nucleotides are TGTGCCAGTAGTATAACGGACAGGAAGAATGAAAAACTGTTTTTT.

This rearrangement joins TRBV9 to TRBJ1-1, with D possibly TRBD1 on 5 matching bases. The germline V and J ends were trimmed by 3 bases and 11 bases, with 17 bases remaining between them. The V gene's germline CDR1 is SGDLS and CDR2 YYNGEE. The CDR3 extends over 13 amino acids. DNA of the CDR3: TGTGCCAGCAGCGAAGGACATGACCTCGGGGCTTTCTTT. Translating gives CASSEGHDLGAFF.

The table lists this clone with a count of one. The CDR3 DNA reads as TGTGCCAGTAGTACCCAGGGGCCGAGCACAGATACGCAGTATTTT. Encoded protein: CASSTQGPSTDTQYF. V and J are TRBV19 and TRBJ2-3, with D possibly being TRBD1 (6 bases). CDR1 and CDR2 (germline): LNHDA, SQIVND (reference sequence). This CDR3 region has 15 residues. V lost 4 bases, J lost 0 bases, and 11 bases lay in between.

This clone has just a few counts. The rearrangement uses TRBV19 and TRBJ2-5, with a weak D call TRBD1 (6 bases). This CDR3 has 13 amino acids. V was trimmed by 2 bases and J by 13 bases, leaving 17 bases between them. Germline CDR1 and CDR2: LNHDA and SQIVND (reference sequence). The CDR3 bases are TGTGCCAGTAGTATAAGCCCGGACAGTCCGGCGTACTTC. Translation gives CASSISPDSPAYF.

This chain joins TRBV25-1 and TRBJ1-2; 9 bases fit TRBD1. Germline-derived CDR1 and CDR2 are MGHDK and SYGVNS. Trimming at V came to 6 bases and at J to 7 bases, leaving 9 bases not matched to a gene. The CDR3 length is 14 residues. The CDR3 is CASRDAGTGFGYTF. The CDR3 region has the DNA TGTGCCAGCAGGGATGCCGGGACAGGGTTTGGCTACACCTTC.

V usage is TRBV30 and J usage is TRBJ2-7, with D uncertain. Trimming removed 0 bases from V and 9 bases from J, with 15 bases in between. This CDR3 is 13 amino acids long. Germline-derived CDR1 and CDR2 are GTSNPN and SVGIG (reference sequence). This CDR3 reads CAWSVPTGRAQYF. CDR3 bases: TGTGCCTGGAGTGTACCGACGGGTCGCGCGCAGTACTTC.

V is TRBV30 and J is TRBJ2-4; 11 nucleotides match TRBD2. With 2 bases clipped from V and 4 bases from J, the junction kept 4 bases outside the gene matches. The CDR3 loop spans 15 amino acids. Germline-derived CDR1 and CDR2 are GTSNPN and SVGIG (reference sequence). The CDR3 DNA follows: TGTGCCTGGAGTCCAGTAGCGGGAGGGAAAAACATTCAGTACTTC. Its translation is CAWSPVAGGKNIQYF.

CDR3: CASSIVFMRQEPGNTIYF. CDR3 sequence (DNA): TGTGCCAGTAGTATAGTATTTATGCGACAGGAGCCTGGAAACACCATATATTTT. This chain links TRBV19 with TRBJ1-3; a weak D match, TRBD1 (6 bases). Germline V gives CDR1 LNHDA, CDR2 SQIVND (reference sequence). Trimming removed 1 base at V and 2 bases at J, with 18 bases between. The CDR3 runs 18 residues.

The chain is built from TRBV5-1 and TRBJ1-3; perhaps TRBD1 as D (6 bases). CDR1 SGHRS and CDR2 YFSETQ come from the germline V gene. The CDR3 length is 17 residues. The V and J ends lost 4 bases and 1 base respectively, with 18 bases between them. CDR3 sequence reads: CASSPDPTGRSGNTIYF. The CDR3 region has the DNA TGCGCCAGCAGCCCCGACCCGACAGGCCGATCTGGAAACACCATATATTTT.

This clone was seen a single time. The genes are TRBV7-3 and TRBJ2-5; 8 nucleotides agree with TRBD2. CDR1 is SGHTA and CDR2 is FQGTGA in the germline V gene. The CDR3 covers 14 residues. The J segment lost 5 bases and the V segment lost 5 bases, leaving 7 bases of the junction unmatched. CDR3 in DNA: TGTGCCAGCAGCAGAGCGGGGGATAGGGAGACCCAGTACTTC. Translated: CASSRAGDRETQYF.

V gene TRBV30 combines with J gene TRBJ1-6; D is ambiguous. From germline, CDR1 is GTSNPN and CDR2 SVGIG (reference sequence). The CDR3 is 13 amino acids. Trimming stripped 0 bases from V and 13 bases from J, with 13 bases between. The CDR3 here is CAWSVSVGGPLHF. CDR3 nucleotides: TGTGCCTGGAGTGTATCAGTAGGAGGCCCCCTCCACTTT.

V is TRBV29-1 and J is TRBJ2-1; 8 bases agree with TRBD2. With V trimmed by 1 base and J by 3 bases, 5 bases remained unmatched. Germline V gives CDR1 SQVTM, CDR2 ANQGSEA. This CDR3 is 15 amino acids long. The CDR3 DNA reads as TGCAGCGTTGAAGGAGGGAGCGGGAGCTACAATGAGCAGTTCTTC. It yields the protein CSVEGGSGSYNEQFF.

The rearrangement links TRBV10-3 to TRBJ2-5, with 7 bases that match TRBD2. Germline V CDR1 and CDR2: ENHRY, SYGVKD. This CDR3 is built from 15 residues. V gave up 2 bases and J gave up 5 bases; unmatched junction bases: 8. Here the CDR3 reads CAISERAGDVETQYF. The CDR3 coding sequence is TGTGCCATCAGTGAGCGGGCGGGAGACGTGGAGACCCAGTACTTC.

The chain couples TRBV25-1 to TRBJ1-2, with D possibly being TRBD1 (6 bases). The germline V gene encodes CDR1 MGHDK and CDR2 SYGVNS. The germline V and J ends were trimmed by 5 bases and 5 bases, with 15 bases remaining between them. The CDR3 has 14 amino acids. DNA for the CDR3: TGTGCCAGCAGTCGGGCAGGGGATCGGTATGGCTACACCTTC. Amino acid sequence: CASSRAGDRYGYTF.

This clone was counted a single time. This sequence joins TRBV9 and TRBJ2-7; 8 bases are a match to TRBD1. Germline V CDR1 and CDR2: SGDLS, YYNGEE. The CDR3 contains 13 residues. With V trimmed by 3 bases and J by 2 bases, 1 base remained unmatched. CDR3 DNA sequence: TGTGCCAGCAGCGGGACAGGGCCCTACGAGCAGTACTTC. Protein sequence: CASSGTGPYEQYF.

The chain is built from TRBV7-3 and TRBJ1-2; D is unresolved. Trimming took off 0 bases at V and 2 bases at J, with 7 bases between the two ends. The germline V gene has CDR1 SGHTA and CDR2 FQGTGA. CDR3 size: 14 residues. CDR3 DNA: TGTGCCAGCAGCTTAACCGGGGAGAACTATGGCTACACCTTC. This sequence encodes CASSLTGENYGYTF.

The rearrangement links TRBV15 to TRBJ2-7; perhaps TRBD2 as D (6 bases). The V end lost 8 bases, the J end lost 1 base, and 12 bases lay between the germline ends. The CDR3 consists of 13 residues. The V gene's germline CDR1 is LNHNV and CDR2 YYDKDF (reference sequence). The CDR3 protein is CATARDLSYEQYF. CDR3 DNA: TGTGCCACCGCCCGGGACTTATCCTACGAGCAGTACTTC.

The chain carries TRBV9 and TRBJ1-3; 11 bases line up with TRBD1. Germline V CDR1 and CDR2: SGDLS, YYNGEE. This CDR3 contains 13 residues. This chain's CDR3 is CGGQGASGNTIYF. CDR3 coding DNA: TGTGGTGGACAGGGGGCGTCAGGAAACACCATATATTTT.

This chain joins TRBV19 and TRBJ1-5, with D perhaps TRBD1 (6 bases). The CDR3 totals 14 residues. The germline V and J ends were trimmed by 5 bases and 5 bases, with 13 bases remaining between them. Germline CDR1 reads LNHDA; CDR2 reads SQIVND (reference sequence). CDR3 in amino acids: CASSVDSGYQPQHF. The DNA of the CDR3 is TGTGCCAGTAGTGTGGACAGCGGTTATCAGCCCCAGCATTTT.

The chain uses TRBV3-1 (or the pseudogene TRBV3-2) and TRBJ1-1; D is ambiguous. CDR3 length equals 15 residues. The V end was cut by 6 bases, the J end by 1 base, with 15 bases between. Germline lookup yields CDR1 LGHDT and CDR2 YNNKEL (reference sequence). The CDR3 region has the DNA TGTGCCAGCAGGACAAGCCCCAACAAGAACACTGAAGCTTTCTTT. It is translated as CASRTSPNKNTEAFF.

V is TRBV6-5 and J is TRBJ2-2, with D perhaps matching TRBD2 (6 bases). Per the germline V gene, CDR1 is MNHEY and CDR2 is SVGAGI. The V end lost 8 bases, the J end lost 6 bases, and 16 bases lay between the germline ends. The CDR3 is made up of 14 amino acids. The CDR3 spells CASSGGLSPGELFF. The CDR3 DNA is TGTGCCAGCTCCGGGGGTCTTTCCCCCGGGGAGCTGTTTTTT.

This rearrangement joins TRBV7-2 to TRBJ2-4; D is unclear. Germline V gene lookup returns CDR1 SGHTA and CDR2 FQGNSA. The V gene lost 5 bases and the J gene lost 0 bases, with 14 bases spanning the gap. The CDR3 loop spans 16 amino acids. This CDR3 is CASSGTLTLAKNIQYF. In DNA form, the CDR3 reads TGTGCCAGCAGCGGAACCTTGACTCTAGCCAAAAACATTCAGTACTTC.

The CDR3: CATRTQSNQPQHF. CDR3 bases: TGTGCCACCCGAACCCAGAGCAATCAGCCCCAGCATTTT. The chain joins TRBV2 to TRBJ1-5; the D is unclear. Germline CDR1 reads SNHLY; CDR2 reads FYNNEI. The V and J ends lost 10 bases and 1 base respectively, with 11 bases between them. The CDR3 is 13 residues long.

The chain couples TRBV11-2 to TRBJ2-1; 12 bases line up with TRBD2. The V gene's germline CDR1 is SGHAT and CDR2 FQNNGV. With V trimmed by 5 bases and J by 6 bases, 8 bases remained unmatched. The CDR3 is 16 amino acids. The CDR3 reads CASSQRLAGGINEQFF. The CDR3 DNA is TGTGCCAGCAGCCAGAGGCTAGCGGGAGGGATCAATGAGCAGTTCTTC. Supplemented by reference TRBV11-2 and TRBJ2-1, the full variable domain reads EAGVAQSPRYKIIEKRQSVAFWCNPISGHATLYWYQQILGQGPKLLIQFQNNGVVDDSQLPKDRFSAERLKGVDSTLKIQPAKLEDSAVYLCASSQRLAGGINEQFFGPGTRLTVL.

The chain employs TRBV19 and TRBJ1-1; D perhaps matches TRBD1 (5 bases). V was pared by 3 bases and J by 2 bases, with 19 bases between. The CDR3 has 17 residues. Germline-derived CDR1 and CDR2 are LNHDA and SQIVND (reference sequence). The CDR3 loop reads CASSMRGPGFGNTEAFF. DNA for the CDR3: TGTGCCAGTAGTATGCGGGGCCCAGGGTTCGGTAACACTGAAGCTTTCTTT.

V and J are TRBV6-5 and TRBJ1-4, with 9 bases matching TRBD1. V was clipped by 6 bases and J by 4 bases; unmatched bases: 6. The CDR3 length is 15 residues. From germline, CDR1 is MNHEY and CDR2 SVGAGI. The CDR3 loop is CASRSRQGGNEKLFF. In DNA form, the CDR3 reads TGTGCCAGCAGGAGCCGACAGGGGGGTAATGAAAAACTGTTTTTT.

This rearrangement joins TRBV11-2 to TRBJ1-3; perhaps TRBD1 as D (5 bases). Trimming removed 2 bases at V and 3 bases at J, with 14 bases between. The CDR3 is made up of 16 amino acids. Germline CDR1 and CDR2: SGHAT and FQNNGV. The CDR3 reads CASSLYRRGVGNTIYF. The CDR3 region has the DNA TGTGCCAGCAGCTTATATAGAAGGGGTGTTGGAAACACCATATATTTT.

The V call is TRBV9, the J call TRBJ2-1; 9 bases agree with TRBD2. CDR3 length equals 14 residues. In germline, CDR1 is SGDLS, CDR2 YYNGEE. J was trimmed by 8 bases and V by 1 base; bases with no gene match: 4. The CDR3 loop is CASSVYAGGDEQFF. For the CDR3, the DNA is TGTGCCAGCAGCGTATACGCGGGAGGGGATGAGCAGTTCTTC.

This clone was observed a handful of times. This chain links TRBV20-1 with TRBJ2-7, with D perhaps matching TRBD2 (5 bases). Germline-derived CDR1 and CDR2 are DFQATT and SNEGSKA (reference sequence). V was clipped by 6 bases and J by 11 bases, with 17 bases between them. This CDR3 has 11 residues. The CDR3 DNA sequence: TGCAGTGCCTTGGACGTTCCGAGGGAGTACTTC. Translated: CSALDVPREYF.

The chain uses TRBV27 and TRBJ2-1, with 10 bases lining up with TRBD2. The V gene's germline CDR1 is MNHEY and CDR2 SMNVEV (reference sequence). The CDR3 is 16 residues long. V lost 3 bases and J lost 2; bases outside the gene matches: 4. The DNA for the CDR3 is TGTGCCAGCAGTTTCGGCCTAGCGGGAGCCTACAATGAGCAGTTCTTC. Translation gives CASSFGLAGAYNEQFF.